This T cell receptor (beta chain) was identified in a study of tumor-infiltrating lymphocytes in primary liver carcinoma. Study-wide background: Surgical resection was used to treat these primary liver carcinoma patients. Both sexes were represented among patients, who were 30 to 69 years old.

Reverse transcription of approximately 520 ng total RNA with a constant-region primer produced TCR beta cDNA. Three rounds of nested multiplex PCR with slightly modified ARM-PCR produced TCR beta libraries. Using its own MiXCR run on the multiplex PCR reads, TCRdb lists one record per CDR3 protein. The repertoire holds approximately 330,000 distinct CDR3 sequences, with approximately 64% as singletons. Unsorted whole blood served as the source of blood RNA, and germline DNA was extracted as well. This clonotype occurred a few times. One base away lies a much larger clone, so this may be a sequencing read error. Sequencing was performed on peripheral blood. The receptor's source is a man between 35 and 55 years old with primary liver carcinoma and hepatitis B virus infection.

In nucleotides, the CDR3 is TGCGCCAGCAGTTACCGGGACTCCCGGGGCATTCAGTGCTTC. It specifies CASSYRDSRGIQCF. The J gene is TRBJ2-4, the V gene TRBV4-1, with D possibly matching TRBD2 (6 bases). This CDR3 comprises 14 residues. Germline loops: CDR1 MGHRA, CDR2 YSYEKL.